What follows describes a single T cell receptor (beta chain). This sample was included in a study of blood T cell repertoires in COVID-19. On the study more broadly: The cDNA or gDNA used as material had been derived from T cells, B-cell-depleted T cells, or PBMCs.

This CDR3 region has 16 residues. Germline CDR1 is SGHAT and CDR2 is FQNNGV. Between the trimmed V and J ends, which lost 1 base and 6 bases, there was a span of 17 bases. Produced via immunoSEQ multiplex PCR; TCRdb's table is partial and in-frame only. The data hold about 20,000 clones, with over 75% observed a single time. The specimen sequenced was peripheral blood. This rearrangement joins TRBV11-2 to TRBJ2-3; D is perhaps TRBD1 (6 bases). This receptor was taken from a human donor in a cohort sampled during active COVID-19. As DNA, the CDR3 is TGTGCCAGCAGCTTAGGAATGGGGGCCGAGGGGGATACGCAGTATTTT. It yields the protein CASSLGMGAEGDTQYF.